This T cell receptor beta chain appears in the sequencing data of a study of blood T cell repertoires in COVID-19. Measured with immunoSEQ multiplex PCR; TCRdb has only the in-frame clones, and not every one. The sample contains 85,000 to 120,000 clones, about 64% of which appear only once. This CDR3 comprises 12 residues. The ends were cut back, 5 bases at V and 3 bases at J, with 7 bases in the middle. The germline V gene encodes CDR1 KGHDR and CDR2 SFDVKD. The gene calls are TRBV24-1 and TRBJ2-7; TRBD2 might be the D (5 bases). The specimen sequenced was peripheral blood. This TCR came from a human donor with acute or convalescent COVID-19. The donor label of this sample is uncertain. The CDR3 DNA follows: TGTGCCACCAGTGGTGGGAGCTACGAGCAGTACTTC. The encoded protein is CATSGGSYEQYF.